The 18 T cell receptor beta chains below come from one sample, sequenced in a study of T cell responses to AZD1222 COVID-19 vaccine. Using immunoSEQ multiplex PCR, the repertoire was profiled, and TCRdb retains in-frame clones only, with some absent. Here the sample spans 100,000 to 150,000 clones, approximately 88% being singletons. The input for sequencing was peripheral blood, taken on day 0 of AZD1222 vaccination. The receptors originated from an adult in good health.

V and J are TRBV5-1 and TRBJ2-3; 10 nucleotides align to TRBD2. Germline lookup yields CDR1 SGHRS and CDR2 YFSETQ. This CDR3 is 16 amino acids long. J gave up 3 bases and V 0 bases, and 4 bases lay outside the gene matches. DNA for the CDR3: TGCGCCAGCAGCTTGGCCCCTAGCGGGGGTACAGATACGCAGTATTTT. This sequence encodes CASSLAPSGGTDTQYF.

As concerns this clone: Compared with germline, one end of the junction differs, possibly owing to a read error. The chain joins TRBV5-4 to TRBJ1-1; the D gene is possibly TRBD1 (6 bases). CDR3 length: 16 residues. Germline assignment: CDR1 SGHNT and CDR2 YYREEE (reference sequence). The CDR3 DNA sequence: TGTACCAGCAGCTTGGGTAGGGGGGGTCTGGACACTGAAGCTTTCTTT. Protein product: CTSSLGRGGLDTEAFF. Full variable domain (remainder filled in from reference TRBV5-4 and TRBJ1-1): ETGVTQSPTHLIKTRGQQVTLRCSSQSGHNTVSWYQQALGQGPQFIFQYYREEENGRGNFPPRFSGLQFPNYSSELNVNALELDDSALYLCTSSLGRGGLDTEAFFGQGTRLTVV.

J is TRBJ1-6 and V is TRBV28, with 10 bases matching TRBD1. Germline-derived CDR1 and CDR2 are MDHEN and SYDVKM. V lost 3 bases to trimming and J lost 9 bases; unmatched junction nucleotides: 14. This CDR3 is 18 amino acids long. The CDR3 here is CASSFTPPGQGRSSPLHF. The CDR3 nucleotides read TGTGCCAGCAGTTTTACGCCCCCGGGACAGGGGCGAAGTTCACCCCTCCACTTT. The variable domain in full, with the rest retrieved from reference TRBV28 and TRBJ1-6, is DVKVTQSSRYLVKRTGEKVFLECVQDMDHENMFWYRQDPGLGLRLIYFSYDVKMKEKGDIPEGYSVSREKKERFSLILESASTNQTSMYLCASSFTPPGQGRSSPLHFGNGTRLTVT.

This chain connects TRBV7-8 to TRBJ2-6, with unresolved D. Trimming removed 5 bases at V and 1 base at J, with 6 bases between. CDR1 SGHVS and CDR2 FQNEAQ come from the germline V gene. CDR3 length: 14 residues. The CDR3 spells CASSRSSGANVLTF. In DNA, the CDR3 is TGTGCCAGCAGCCGTTCGTCTGGGGCCAACGTCCTGACTTTC.

The chain combines TRBV27 with TRBJ2-4; either TRBD1 or TRBD2 may fit D (5 bases each). The CDR3 is made up of 17 amino acids. V was shortened by 5 bases and J by 8 bases, with 25 bases between the two germline ends. Per germline, CDR1 MNHEY and CDR2 SMNVEV (reference sequence). The CDR3 DNA follows: TGTGCCAGCAGTCTACGCCGACCCACCAGACGAGGGGACATTCAGTACTTC. As protein: CASSLRRPTRRGDIQYF.

The chain is built from TRBV3-1 (or the pseudogene TRBV3-2) and TRBJ2-7, with D unclear. The germline V gene has CDR1 LGHDT and CDR2 YNNKEL (reference sequence). The V and J ends lost 1 base and 5 bases respectively, with 6 bases between them. The CDR3 consists of 12 residues. The CDR3 nucleotides are TGTGCCAGCAGCCAAGTATCGCACGAGCAGTACTTC. Translating it yields CASSQVSHEQYF.

The chain recombines TRBV6-5 with TRBJ2-7, with a tentative D call TRBD2 (6 bases). This CDR3 is built from 15 residues. V gave up 7 bases and J gave up 3 bases, with 19 bases separating them. Germline loops: CDR1 MNHEY, CDR2 SVGAGI. Written as DNA, the CDR3 is TGTGCCAGCAAGGGGCTGGGACTGCTAAACTACGAGCAGTACTTC. Translated: CASKGLGLLNYEQYF.

The CDR3 DNA reads as TGTGCCAGCAGCCCACTAGCGGGAGTCACCGGGGAGCTGTTTTTT. Translated: CASSPLAGVTGELFF. The chain carries TRBV7-9 and TRBJ2-2; 11 bases line up with TRBD2. Losses at the gene ends were 5 bases for V and 4 bases for J; bases not matched to a gene: 3. The CDR3 loop spans 15 amino acids. The V gene's germline CDR1 is SEHNR and CDR2 FQNEAQ (reference sequence). Drawing the rest from reference TRBV7-9 and TRBJ2-2, the complete variable domain is DTGVSQNPRHKITKRGQNVTFRCDPISEHNRLYWYRQTLGQGPEFLTYFQNEAQLEKSRLLSDRFSAERPKGSFSTLEIQRTEQGDSAMYLCASSPLAGVTGELFFGEGSRLTVL.

The chain has TRBV7-6 and TRBJ2-2, with D tentatively TRBD1 (5 bases). Trimming removed 1 base from V and 0 bases from J, with 12 bases in between. The CDR3 is 17 residues long. Germline V lookup: CDR1 SGHVS, CDR2 FNYEAQ. CDR3 sequence reads: CASSLEVPGPNTGELFF. In DNA form, the CDR3 reads TGTGCCAGCAGCTTAGAAGTTCCAGGGCCGAACACCGGGGAGCTGTTTTTT.

The chain links TRBV18 to TRBJ2-3; a possible D gene is TRBD1 (5 bases). V was shortened by 0 bases and J by 3 bases, with 16 bases between the two germline ends. The CDR3 spans 17 residues. CDR1 and CDR2 from the germline V gene are KGHSH and LQKENI. The CDR3 DNA reads TGTGCCAGCTCACCACCTCATCCAGGGCCGGAAACAGATACGCAGTATTTT. This sequence encodes CASSPPHPGPETDTQYF. The full variable domain, rest sourced from reference TRBV18 and TRBJ2-3, is NAGVMQNPRHLVRRRGQEARLRCSPMKGHSHVYWYRQLPEEGLKFMVYLQKENIIDESGMPKERFSAEFPKEGPSILRIQQVVRGDSAAYFCASSPPHPGPETDTQYFGPGTRLTVL.

J is TRBJ2-7 and V is TRBV6-2 or TRBV6-3; 7 bases are shared with TRBD2. The CDR3 has 14 residues. V dropped 2 bases and J dropped 3; count of bases not matched to a gene: 4. Germline CDR1 reads MNHEY; CDR2 reads SVGEGT. The CDR3 reads CASSYMSSGYEQYF. The CDR3 DNA reads as TGTGCCAGCAGTTACATGTCTAGCGGCTACGAGCAGTACTTC.

V gene TRBV2 combines with J gene TRBJ2-1, with D perhaps matching TRBD1 or TRBD2 (5 bases each). The V and J ends lost 0 bases and 7 bases respectively, with 16 bases between them. The CDR3 totals 16 residues. Germline V lookup: CDR1 SNHLY, CDR2 FYNNEI. This CDR3 is CASSEAVGLGDNEQFF. The CDR3 bases are TGTGCCAGCAGTGAAGCCGTGGGTTTGGGGGATAATGAGCAGTTCTTC.

This clone came up once. This rearrangement joins TRBV15 to TRBJ1-2; a possible D gene is TRBD1 (5 bases). Germline CDR1 and CDR2: LNHNV and YYDKDF (reference sequence). Between the trimmed V and J ends, which lost 1 base and 4 bases, there was a span of 19 bases. The CDR3 runs to 17 residues. The CDR3 DNA reads TGTGCCACCAGCAGAGCAATTGGGACGGCAGACTCCTATGGCTACACCTTC. Protein: CATSRAIGTADSYGYTF.

V usage is TRBV6-5 and J usage is TRBJ2-7; 10 nucleotides line up with TRBD2. V dropped 6 bases and J dropped 3; count of bases not matched to a gene: 5. Germline-derived CDR1 and CDR2 are MNHEY and SVGAGI. The CDR3 has 14 residues. The CDR3 spells CASRYLAGDYEQYF. The CDR3 DNA reads as TGTGCCAGCAGATACCTAGCGGGAGACTACGAGCAGTACTTC.

The CDR3 protein is CATSLGVNEQFF. CDR3 nucleotide sequence: TGTGCCACCAGTCTAGGGGTCAATGAGCAGTTCTTC. J is TRBJ2-1 and V is TRBV24-1; D perhaps matches TRBD1 (5 bases). The germline V gene has CDR1 KGHDR and CDR2 SFDVKD. The CDR3 is 12 residues long. The V and J ends lost 6 bases and 6 bases respectively, with 8 bases between them.

The rearrangement uses TRBV11-2 and TRBJ2-1; 7 positions match TRBD2. Trimming at V came to 3 bases and at J to 7 bases, leaving 9 bases not matched to a gene. From germline, CDR1 is SGHAT and CDR2 FQNNGV. The CDR3 consists of 15 residues. The CDR3 DNA follows: TGTGCCAGCAGCTTTTTTGCGGGAGTGGGGAATGAGCAGTTCTTC. Encoded protein: CASSFFAGVGNEQFF.

This rearrangement joins TRBV15 to TRBJ2-1; 8 bases map to TRBD2. The V gene's germline CDR1 is LNHNV and CDR2 YYDKDF (reference sequence). J gave up 5 bases and V 3 bases, and 12 bases lay outside the gene matches. The CDR3 loop spans 17 amino acids. CDR3 protein: CATSRGRLLAENNEQFF. The CDR3 DNA reads TGTGCCACCAGCAGGGGCCGGCTACTAGCGGAAAACAATGAGCAGTTCTTC.

This clone appeared a single time. This chain connects TRBV20-1 to TRBJ2-6, with D unclear. Germline V gene lookup returns CDR1 DFQATT and CDR2 SNEGSKA (reference sequence). The length of the CDR3 is 12 residues. V gave up 3 bases and J gave up 5 bases, with 5 bases separating them. The CDR3 here is CSASHWANVLTF. The CDR3 DNA is TGCAGTGCTAGTCACTGGGCCAACGTCCTGACTTTC.